Following are 26 T cell receptor beta chains from one sample sequenced in a study of identical twins (dated by TCRdb to between 2015 and 2016). The library relied on 5' RACE. Sequencing was carried out with an Illumina HiSeq 2000. Starting from the raw public reads, TCRdb applied fastp trimming at Q25, assembled clones with MiXCR and retained in-frame beta chains. Every CDR3 protein is listed once, alongside the most common genes and DNA of its rows. The sample includes roughly 490,000 distinct CDR3 sequences, with roughly an eighth observed a single time. Jointly, the top ten make up approximately 0.9% of the sample. These sequences were also reported in another study, on yellow fever vaccine responses in identical twins.

The sequenced material came from CD4+ T cells sorted from blood. All receptors come from a woman aged 18-29 years in good health.

The J gene is TRBJ1-1, the V gene TRBV27; the D gene is possibly TRBD1 (6 bases). Between the trimmed V and J ends, which lost 2 bases and 11 bases, there was a span of 12 bases. Germline V gene lookup returns CDR1 MNHEY and CDR2 SMNVEV (reference sequence). This CDR3 region has 12 residues. The CDR3 sequence is CASSLSRGRAFF. Here the CDR3 DNA reads TGTGCCAGCAGTTTAAGCCGGGGGCGGGCTTTCTTT.

V is TRBV7-2 and J is TRBJ2-1; perhaps TRBD1 as D (6 bases). The CDR3 consists of 15 residues. V lost 5 bases to trimming and J lost 0 bases, with 11 bases between them. Germline CDR1 SGHTA, CDR2 FQGNSA. This CDR3 reads CASSAPTGSYNEQFF. The CDR3 DNA is TGTGCCAGCAGCGCACCGACAGGCTCCTACAATGAGCAGTTCTTC.

The chain joins TRBV5-6 to TRBJ2-7; D gene unclear. The ends were cut back, 0 bases at V and 6 bases at J, with 19 bases in the middle. CDR1 is SGHDT, CDR2 YYEEEE, per germline. The CDR3 length is 16 residues. The CDR3 nucleotides are TGTGCCAGCAGCTTGGCGTTCAGACTCCGAGCCCCCGAGCAGTACTTC. Amino acid sequence: CASSLAFRLRAPEQYF.

On this clonotype itself: A much larger clone lies one base from this, so it may be a read error. This sequence joins TRBV20-1 and TRBJ2-1, with D perhaps given as TRBD1 or TRBD2 (5 bases each). CDR3 size: 17 residues. Germline loops: CDR1 DFQATT, CDR2 SNEGSKA (reference sequence). The DNA for the CDR3 is TGCTGTGCTAGAGATCGGGATTGGGCCCCTCGGGGACGTGAGCAGTTCTTC. It codes for CCARDRDWAPRGREQFF.

In regard to this clonotype: A much larger clonotype is one base distant, so this may be a read error. The chain carries TRBV6-2 or TRBV6-3 and TRBJ2-3; 8 positions match TRBD1. Germline trimming cut 7 bases from V and 4 bases from J; bases unmatched to any gene: 10. In germline, CDR1 is MNHEY, CDR2 SVGEGT. The CDR3 totals 15 residues. The CDR3 DNA sequence: TGTGCCAGCACTGAGGAGACAGGGGCGGCAGATACGCAGTATTTT. This translates into CASTEETGAADTQYF.

This clonotype was seen more than once but under ten times. Here the CDR3 omits its conserved ending phenylalanine or tryptophan, so a read error is the likely source. The limits of the CDR3 on the DNA are not certain, so only TCRdb's listed CDR3 is given. The chain is built from TRBV7-8 and TRBJ1-1; the DNA was not used to check the table's D call, TRBD1. In germline, CDR1 is SGHVS, CDR2 FQNEAQ. The CDR3 numbers 10 amino acids, ends counted. CDR3 in amino acids: CASSSLQGAD.

This clonotype was found a few times. The CDR3 region is CASSLYRASTDTQYF. DNA of the CDR3: TGTGCCAGCAGCTTATACAGGGCTAGCACAGATACGCAGTATTTT. The rearrangement joins TRBV7-2 to TRBJ2-3, with D possibly being TRBD1 (6 bases). The CDR3 length is 15 residues. Trimming stripped 2 bases from V and 0 bases from J, with 9 bases between. Per germline, CDR1 SGHTA and CDR2 FQGNSA.

This clonotype was observed a few times. This chain links TRBV27 with TRBJ2-7; no definite D call. CDR1 is MNHEY and CDR2 is SMNVEV in the germline V gene (reference sequence). V was cut by 4 bases and J by 6 bases, with 22 bases left in between. The CDR3 consists of 16 residues. The CDR3 region is CASSYSPLSKNVEQYF. Here the CDR3 DNA reads TGTGCCAGCAGTTACTCCCCTCTCTCCAAGAACGTCGAGCAGTACTTC.

This clonotype was seen repeatedly, ten times or more. The chain employs TRBV12-3 or TRBV12-4 and TRBJ2-1; D is unresolved. Between the trimmed V and J ends, which lost 2 bases and 10 bases, there was a span of 15 bases. This CDR3 contains 14 residues. This CDR3 reads CASSLSGPSSEQFF. The DNA of the CDR3 is TGTGCCAGCAGTTTATCTGGACCCTCCTCGGAGCAGTTCTTC.

The chain has TRBV6-2 or TRBV6-3 and TRBJ2-5, with 7 bases aligning to TRBD2. The V gene end was trimmed by 7 bases and the J gene end by 1 base; junction bases not matched to a gene: 12. The CDR3 sequence is 16 residues long. CDR1 is MNHEY and CDR2 is SVGEGT in the germline V gene. The CDR3: CASTPSASGGQETQYF. The CDR3 nucleotides read TGTGCCAGCACCCCATCGGCTAGCGGAGGCCAAGAGACCCAGTACTTC.

J is TRBJ1-1 and V is TRBV5-1, with 7 positions matching TRBD1. Germline V gives CDR1 SGHRS, CDR2 YFSETQ. This CDR3 is 16 amino acids long. V lost 0 bases, J lost 0 bases, and 5 bases stayed unmatched. In DNA form, the CDR3 reads TGCGCCAGCAGCTTGGCCAGGGGGGCCATGAACACTGAAGCTTTCTTT. Amino acid sequence: CASSLARGAMNTEAFF.

The V and J genes are TRBV4-3 and TRBJ1-1; the D gene is possibly TRBD1 (6 bases). The CDR3 has 16 amino acids. The V gene's germline CDR1 is LGHNA and CDR2 YSLEER. V was pared by 2 bases and J by 5 bases, with 18 bases between. The CDR3 region is CASSQSAPTGRTEAFF. CDR3 in DNA: TGCGCCAGCAGCCAATCCGCACCTACAGGGAGGACTGAAGCTTTCTTT.

This chain connects TRBV10-3 to TRBJ2-6; D is possibly TRBD1 or TRBD2 (5 bases each). Trimming shortened V by 0 bases and J by 0 bases, and 12 bases separated the two germline ends. Germline V gene lookup returns CDR1 ENHRY and CDR2 SYGVKD. There are 18 residues in the CDR3. CDR3 residues: CAISESRGRGSGANVLTF. CDR3 in DNA: TGTGCCATCAGTGAGTCAAGGGGCCGGGGCTCTGGGGCCAACGTCCTGACTTTC.

The rearrangement joins TRBV5-6 to TRBJ2-6; TRBD1 matches 9 bases. Trimming at V came to 4 bases and at J to 3 bases, leaving 11 bases not matched to a gene. CDR1 is SGHDT, CDR2 YYEEEE, per germline. The CDR3 sequence is 18 residues long. CDR3 region: CASSPLKQGAIGANVLTF. Here the CDR3 DNA reads TGTGCCAGCAGCCCACTCAAACAGGGGGCTATTGGGGCCAACGTCCTGACTTTC. The variable domain in full, completed from reference TRBV5-6 and TRBJ2-6, reads DAGVTQSPTHLIKTRGQQVTLRCSPKSGHDTVSWYQQALGQGPQFIFQYYEEEERQRGNFPDRFSGHQFPNYSSELNVNALLLGDSALYLCASSPLKQGAIGANVLTFGAGSRLTVL.

The chain links TRBV5-1 to TRBJ2-3; D is possibly TRBD1 (6 bases). The V end lost 4 bases, the J end lost 1 base, and 16 bases lay between the germline ends. The germline V gene encodes CDR1 SGHRS and CDR2 YFSETQ. The CDR3 totals 16 residues. The CDR3 DNA follows: TGCGCCAGCAGCCCGAGGACAGCCTCCGGCACAGATACGCAGTATTTT. Translating gives CASSPRTASGTDTQYF.

This clonotype was seen a few times. The chain combines TRBV29-1 with TRBJ2-7; 10 nucleotides agree with TRBD1. The CDR3 has 12 amino acids. V gave up 4 bases and J gave up 5 bases; unmatched junction bases: 2. CDR1 and CDR2 from the germline V gene are SQVTM and ANQGSEA. The CDR3 sequence: CSVGQGADEQYF. Here the CDR3 DNA reads TGCAGCGTTGGACAGGGGGCGGACGAGCAGTACTTC.

This clonotype was detected a few times. The chain employs TRBV18 and TRBJ1-2; D is undetermined. From germline, CDR1 is KGHSH and CDR2 LQKENI. This CDR3 comprises 14 residues. Trimming removed 2 bases at V and 3 bases at J, with 10 bases between. CDR3 protein: CASSPSGRDYGYTF. The CDR3 DNA follows: TGTGCCAGCTCACCAAGCGGGAGGGACTATGGCTACACCTTC. The entire variable domain, with the rest obtained from reference TRBV18 and TRBJ1-2, is as follows: NAGVMQNPRHLVRRRGQEARLRCSPMKGHSHVYWYRQLPEEGLKFMVYLQKENIIDESGMPKERFSAEFPKEGPSILRIQQVVRGDSAAYFCASSPSGRDYGYTFGSGTRLTVV.

The sample holds a few counts of this clonotype. This rearrangement joins TRBV5-1 to TRBJ2-1; TRBD2 aligns across 9 bases. V shed 4 bases, J shed 8 bases, and the junction held 7 bases outside the gene matches. Germline V lookup: CDR1 SGHRS, CDR2 YFSETQ. The CDR3 totals 14 residues. CDR3 protein: CASSPIAGADEQFF. CDR3 nucleotide sequence: TGCGCCAGCAGCCCTATAGCGGGAGCGGATGAGCAGTTCTTC. The full variable domain, its missing parts supplied by reference TRBV5-1 and TRBJ2-1, is KAGVTQTPRYLIKTRGQQVTLSCSPISGHRSVSWYQQTPGQGLQFLFEYFSETQRNKGNFPGRFSGRQFSNSRSEMNVSTLELGDSALYLCASSPIAGADEQFFGPGTRLTVL.

The V gene is TRBV29-1, the J gene TRBJ2-7; D unclear. The germline V gene encodes CDR1 SQVTM and CDR2 ANQGSEA. This CDR3 comprises 15 residues. Trimming removed 4 bases at V and 0 bases at J, with 16 bases between. CDR3 protein: CSVGPGPPRSYEQYF. CDR3 sequence (DNA): TGCAGCGTTGGCCCCGGGCCACCTCGCTCCTACGAGCAGTACTTC.

This chain links TRBV4-3 with TRBJ2-2, with TRBD2 matching over 14 bases. The V gene's germline CDR1 is LGHNA and CDR2 YSLEER. The CDR3 is 18 residues long. The trim removed 4 bases at V and 7 bases at J, leaving 11 bases unmatched. DNA for the CDR3: TGCGCCAGCAGCCTACGACTAGCGGGAGGGCCCTTGTACGGGGAGCTGTTTTTT. Translated: CASSLRLAGGPLYGELFF.

This clonotype was counted between two and nine times. The chain combines TRBV11-2 with TRBJ1-4; 8 bases line up with TRBD1. Looked up from germline, CDR1 is SGHAT and CDR2 is FQNNGV. V shed 2 bases, J shed 7 bases, and the junction held 9 bases outside the gene matches. The CDR3 runs 16 residues. CDR3 nucleotides: TGTGCCAGCAGCTTAACCAGACAGGGGCAGGGTGAAAAACTGTTTTTT. It codes for CASSLTRQGQGEKLFF.

V is TRBV19 and J is TRBJ2-5; 7 nucleotides align to TRBD2. Germline values: CDR1 LNHDA, CDR2 SQIVND (reference sequence). The trim removed 3 bases at V and 3 bases at J, leaving 13 bases unmatched. The CDR3 extends over 17 amino acids. The CDR3 here is CASSMALSVLAEETQYF. The DNA of the CDR3 is TGTGCCAGTAGTATGGCGCTCTCGGTCCTAGCGGAAGAGACCCAGTACTTC. The complete variable domain, with remaining parts taken from reference TRBV19 and TRBJ2-5, reads DGGITQSPKYLFRKEGQNVTLSCEQNLNHDAMYWYRQDPGQGLRLIYYSQIVNDFQKGDIAEGYSVSREKKESFPLTVTSAQKNPTAFYLCASSMALSVLAEETQYFGPGTRLLVL.

This clonotype occurred a few times. Written as DNA, the CDR3 is TGTGCCAGCAGCTTAGGGCAGGGTGGTGTCACAGATACGCAGTATTTT. Translated: CASSLGQGGVTDTQYF. The V and J genes are TRBV11-3 and TRBJ2-3, with D possibly matching TRBD1 (5 bases). The germline V and J ends were trimmed by 1 base and 2 bases, with 13 bases remaining between them. CDR3 length equals 16 residues. CDR1 is SGHNT, CDR2 YENEEA, per germline.

This clonotype was seen many times. V is TRBV14 and J is TRBJ2-1; TRBD2 might be the D (6 bases). CDR1 and CDR2 (germline): SGHDN, FVKESK. CDR3 length: 15 residues. V was clipped by 6 bases and J by 0 bases, with 12 bases between them. CDR3 coding DNA: TGTGCCAGCAGTGAGCGGCGGGACTCCTACAATGAGCAGTTCTTC. Its translation: CASSERRDSYNEQFF.

This clonotype was detected only a few times. The rearrangement uses TRBV7-2 and TRBJ2-3; maybe TRBD2 (6 bases). This CDR3 has 15 residues. From germline, CDR1 is SGHTA and CDR2 FQGNSA. Trimming took off 1 base at V and 2 bases at J, with 10 bases between the two ends. The DNA for the CDR3 is TGTGCCAGCAGCTTAGTAGGGAGGAACACAGATACGCAGTATTTT. Translating it yields CASSLVGRNTDTQYF.

The rearrangement joins TRBV5-4 to TRBJ1-3, with unresolved D. Germline CDR1 reads SGHNT; CDR2 reads YYREEE (reference sequence). V lost 1 base to trimming and J lost 4 bases, with 12 bases between them. The CDR3 runs 15 residues. CDR3 in DNA: TGTGCCAGCAGCTTGAATATGGGGAGCGGAAACACCATATATTTT. Protein: CASSLNMGSGNTIYF.